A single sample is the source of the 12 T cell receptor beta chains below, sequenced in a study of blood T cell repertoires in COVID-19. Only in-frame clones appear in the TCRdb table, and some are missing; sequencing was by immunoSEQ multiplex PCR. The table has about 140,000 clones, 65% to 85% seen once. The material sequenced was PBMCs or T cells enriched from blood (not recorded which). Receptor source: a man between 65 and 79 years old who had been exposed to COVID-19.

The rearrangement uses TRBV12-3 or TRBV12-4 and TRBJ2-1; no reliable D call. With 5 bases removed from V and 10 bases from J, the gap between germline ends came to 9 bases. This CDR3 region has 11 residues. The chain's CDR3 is CASSPSVEQFF. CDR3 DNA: TGTGCCAGCAGTCCGTCAGTGGAGCAGTTCTTC.

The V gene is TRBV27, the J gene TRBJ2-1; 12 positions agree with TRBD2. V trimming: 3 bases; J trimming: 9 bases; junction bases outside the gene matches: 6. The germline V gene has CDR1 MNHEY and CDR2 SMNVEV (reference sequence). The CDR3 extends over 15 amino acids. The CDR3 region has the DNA TGTGCCAGCAGTTTTCGGACTAGCGGGATAGGTGAGCAGTTCTTC. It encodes CASSFRTSGIGEQFF.

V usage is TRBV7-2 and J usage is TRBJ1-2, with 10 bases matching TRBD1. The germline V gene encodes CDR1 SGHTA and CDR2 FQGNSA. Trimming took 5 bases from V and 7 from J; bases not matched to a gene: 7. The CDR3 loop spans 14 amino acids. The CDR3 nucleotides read TGTGCCAGCAGCGCGAGACAGGGGGCAGGTGGCTACACCTTC. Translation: CASSARQGAGGYTF.

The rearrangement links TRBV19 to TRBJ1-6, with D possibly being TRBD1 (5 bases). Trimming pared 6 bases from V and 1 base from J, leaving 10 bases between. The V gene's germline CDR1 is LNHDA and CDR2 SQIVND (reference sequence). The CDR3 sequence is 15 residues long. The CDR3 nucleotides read TGTGCCAGTAGCCCGAGACAGTCCTATAATTCACCCCTCCACTTT. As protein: CASSPRQSYNSPLHF.

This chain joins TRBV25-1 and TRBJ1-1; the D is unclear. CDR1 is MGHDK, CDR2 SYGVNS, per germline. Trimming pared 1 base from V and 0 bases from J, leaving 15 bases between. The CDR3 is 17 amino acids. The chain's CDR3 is CASSESFGEVLNTEAFF. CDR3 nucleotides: TGTGCCAGCAGTGAATCCTTCGGGGAGGTATTGAACACTGAAGCTTTCTTT. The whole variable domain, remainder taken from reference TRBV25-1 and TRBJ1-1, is EADIYQTPRYLVIGTGKKITLECSQTMGHDKMYWYQQDPGMELHLIHYSYGVNSTEKGDLSSESTVSRIRTEHFPLTLESARPSHTSQYLCASSESFGEVLNTEAFFGQGTRLTVV.

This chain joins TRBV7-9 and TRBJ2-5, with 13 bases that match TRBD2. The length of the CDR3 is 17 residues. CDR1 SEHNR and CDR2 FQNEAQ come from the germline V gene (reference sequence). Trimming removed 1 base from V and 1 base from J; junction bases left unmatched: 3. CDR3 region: CASSLGTSGGFQETQYF. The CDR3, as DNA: TGTGCCAGCAGCTTAGGGACTAGCGGGGGTTTCCAAGAGACCCAGTACTTC.

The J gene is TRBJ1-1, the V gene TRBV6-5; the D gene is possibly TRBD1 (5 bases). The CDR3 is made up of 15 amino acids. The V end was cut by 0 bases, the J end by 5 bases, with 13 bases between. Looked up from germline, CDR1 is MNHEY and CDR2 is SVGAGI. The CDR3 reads CASSYSKGVGTEAFF. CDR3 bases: TGTGCCAGCAGTTACTCGAAAGGGGTTGGTACTGAAGCTTTCTTT.

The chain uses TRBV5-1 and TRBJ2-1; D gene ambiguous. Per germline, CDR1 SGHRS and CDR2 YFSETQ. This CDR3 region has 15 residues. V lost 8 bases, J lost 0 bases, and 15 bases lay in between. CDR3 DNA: TGCGCCAGTCGGGTTGGGTTTCCCTCCTACAATGAGCAGTTCTTC. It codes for CASRVGFPSYNEQFF.

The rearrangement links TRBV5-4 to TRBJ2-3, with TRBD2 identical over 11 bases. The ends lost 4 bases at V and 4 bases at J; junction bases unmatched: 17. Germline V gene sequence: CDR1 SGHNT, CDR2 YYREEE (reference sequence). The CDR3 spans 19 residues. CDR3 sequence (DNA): TGTGCCAGCAGCCCTGTCCAGCAGTCGACTAGCGGGGAAGCAGATACGCAGTATTTT. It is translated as CASSPVQQSTSGEADTQYF.

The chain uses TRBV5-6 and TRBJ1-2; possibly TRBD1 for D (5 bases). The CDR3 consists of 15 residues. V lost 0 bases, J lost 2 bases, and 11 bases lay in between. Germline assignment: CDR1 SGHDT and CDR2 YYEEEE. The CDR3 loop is CASSLGRGVNYGYTF. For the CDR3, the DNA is TGTGCCAGCAGCTTGGGTCGGGGGGTGAACTATGGCTACACCTTC.

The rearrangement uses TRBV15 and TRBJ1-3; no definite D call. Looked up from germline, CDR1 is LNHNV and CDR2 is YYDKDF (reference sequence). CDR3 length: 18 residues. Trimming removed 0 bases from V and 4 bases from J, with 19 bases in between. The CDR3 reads CATSREWSLVGSGNTIYF. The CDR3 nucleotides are TGTGCCACCAGCAGAGAGTGGAGTTTGGTCGGGTCCGGAAACACCATATATTTT.

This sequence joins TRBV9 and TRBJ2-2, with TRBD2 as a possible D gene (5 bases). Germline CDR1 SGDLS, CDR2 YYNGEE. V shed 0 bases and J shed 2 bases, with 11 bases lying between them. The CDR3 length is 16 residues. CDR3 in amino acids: CASSVGGLSNTGELFF. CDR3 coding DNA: TGTGCCAGCAGCGTAGGAGGGCTATCAAACACCGGGGAGCTGTTTTTT.